There are a few counts of the clone carrying this T cell receptor (beta chain). Its antigen is unidentified. TCRalpha and TCRbeta libraries used 5'RACE with constant-segment primers and UMIs. TCRdb re-called the 5' RACE reads with MiXCR, one entry per CDR3 protein. The sample lists over 350,000 distinct CDR3 sequences; 15% to 20% were seen once. This sample is part of a study of T-cell memory formation after mild COVID-19. Study findings and constraints: There were some responding clones in pre-infection memory, which suggested that cross-reactive memory had joined.

J gave up 2 bases and V 6 bases, and 8 bases lay outside the gene matches. Germline-derived CDR1 and CDR2 are SGHTA and FQGTGA. This CDR3 is 15 amino acids long. The receptor was isolated from a young man who had mild COVID-19 (a few samples of this study predate the infection). Cell type and time point are not known. Sequenced: PBMCs or a T cell subset sorted from them (not recorded which). This chain connects TRBV7-3 to TRBJ2-3; 7 nucleotides line up with TRBD2. Written as DNA, the CDR3 is TGTGCCAGCAGTAAATTCGGGGGGACCACAGATACGCAGTATTTT. Its translation: CASSKFGGTTDTQYF. Using reference TRBV7-3 and TRBJ2-3 for the parts outside the CDR3, the full variable domain is GAGVSQTPSNKVTEKGKYVELRCDPISGHTALYWYRQSLGQGPEFLIYFQGTGAADDSGLPNDRFFAVRPEGSVSTLKIQRTERGDSAVYLCASSKFGGTTDTQYFGPGTRLTVL.